What follows are 21 T cell receptor beta chains derived from one specimen sequenced in a study of blood T cells in healthy people across ages. Primers used in a second PCR of about 6 to 11 cycles were a sample-barcoded 5' primer and a J-beta primer mix. TCRdb recomputed calls from the 5' RACE reads with MiXCR, one row per CDR3 protein. Here the sample spans 1,100,000 or so distinct CDR3 sequences, 40% to 50% being singletons. Sequencing was performed on blood. The receptors originated from a woman aged 60-75 years in good health.

This clonotype has just a few counts. The rearrangement uses TRBV7-2 and TRBJ2-1; D uncertain. V lost 4 bases, J lost 5 bases, and 9 bases lay in between. The CDR3 is 13 residues long. Germline-derived CDR1 and CDR2 are SGHTA and FQGNSA. DNA for the CDR3: TGTGCCAGCAGCTCGTACTACAACAATGAGCAGTTCTTC. Protein product: CASSSYYNNEQFF.

V gene TRBV4-2 combines with J gene TRBJ2-3; D may be TRBD2 (5 bases). V shed 0 bases and J shed 4 bases, with 14 bases lying between them. This CDR3 contains 16 residues. Looked up from germline, CDR1 is LGHNA and CDR2 is YNFKEQ. CDR3 amino acids: CASSQEGGGDADTQYF. For the CDR3, the DNA is TGTGCCAGCAGCCAAGAGGGCGGAGGCGACGCAGATACGCAGTATTTT.

This clonotype was detected only a few times. The V and J genes are TRBV18 and TRBJ2-5, with D tentatively TRBD2 (6 bases). The CDR3 contains 16 residues. The V gene lost 2 bases and the J gene lost 2 bases, with 15 bases spanning the gap. Germline V gene lookup returns CDR1 KGHSH and CDR2 LQKENI. CDR3 loop: CASSPEISSAQETQYF. In DNA form, the CDR3 reads TGTGCCAGCTCACCAGAAATTTCTAGCGCTCAAGAGACCCAGTACTTC.

V is TRBV6-5 and J is TRBJ2-7; D possibly corresponds to TRBD2 (6 bases). Germline CDR1 MNHEY, CDR2 SVGAGI. V shed 6 bases and J shed 7 bases, with 19 bases lying between them. There are 14 residues in the CDR3. DNA for the CDR3: TGTGCCAGCAGACAACCGGGACTCCCCGGGGAGCAGTACTTC. It encodes CASRQPGLPGEQYF.

This clonotype was seen just once. The rearrangement uses TRBV20-1 and TRBJ2-5; TRBD2 might be the D (6 bases). In germline, CDR1 is DFQATT, CDR2 SNEGSKA (reference sequence). CDR3 size: 15 residues. Trimming removed 0 bases from V and 2 bases from J, with 13 bases in between. CDR3 DNA: TGCAGTGCTAGAGATGGTTTGACTAGTCAAGAGACCCAGTACTTC. This translates into CSARDGLTSQETQYF.

A note on this clonotype: An end of the junction differs from the germline gene, which may be a read error. The rearrangement links TRBV13 to TRBJ2-5; 14 bases line up with TRBD2. The J call may be mistaken, given a closer DNA end match to TRBJ2-7. CDR1 is PRHDT and CDR2 is FYEKMQ in the germline V gene (reference sequence). This CDR3 is built from 17 residues. DNA of the CDR3: TGTGCCGGCAGCTTAGGGACTAGCGGGAGTTCAAGGTACGAGCAGTACTTC. This codes for CAGSLGTSGSSRYEQYF.

The chain carries TRBV6-5 and TRBJ2-7; tentatively, D is TRBD1 or TRBD2 (5 bases each). Trimming took 5 bases from V and 0 from J, leaving 14 bases between them. The CDR3 covers 15 residues. CDR1 is MNHEY, CDR2 SVGAGI, per germline. Here the CDR3 reads CASSKQGRSSYEQYF. Written as DNA, the CDR3 is TGTGCCAGCAGTAAGCAGGGACGGAGCTCCTACGAGCAGTACTTC.

The rearrangement uses TRBV12-3 or TRBV12-4 and TRBJ2-3; TRBD1 is a possible D gene (6 bases). This CDR3 is built from 16 residues. Trimming removed 4 bases from V and 11 bases from J, with 25 bases in between. CDR3 coding DNA: TGTGCCAGCAGTTCCCAGGACAGACTTAGCACAGATGTGCAGTATTTT. Translating gives CASSSQDRLSTDVQYF.

This clonotype turned up a few times. The gene calls are TRBV20-1 and TRBJ1-5; 9 bases map to TRBD1. This CDR3 has 14 residues. CDR1 DFQATT and CDR2 SNEGSKA come from the germline V gene (reference sequence). Trimming at V came to 5 bases and at J to 5 bases, leaving 7 bases not matched to a gene. The CDR3 DNA is TGCAGTGCTGTACAGGGGGCCTTGGATCAGCCCCAGCATTTT. Translating it yields CSAVQGALDQPQHF.

This clonotype was picked up many times. The genes are TRBV29-1 and TRBJ2-5, with TRBD2 matching 7 bases. Germline lookup yields CDR1 SQVTM and CDR2 ANQGSEA. This CDR3 comprises 14 residues. Trimming took 5 bases from V and 4 from J; bases not matched to a gene: 10. Here the CDR3 reads CSVIWTRRPETQYF. The CDR3 coding sequence is TGCAGCGTTATTTGGACTAGGAGGCCAGAGACCCAGTACTTC. The whole variable domain, remainder taken from reference TRBV29-1 and TRBJ2-5, is SAVISQKPSRDICQRGTSLTIQCQVDSQVTMMFWYRQQPGQSLTLIATANQGSEATYESGFVIDKFPISRPNLTFSTLTVSNMSPEDSSIYLCSVIWTRRPETQYFGPGTRLLVL.

The V gene is TRBV12-3 or TRBV12-4, the J gene TRBJ2-1; D is unclear. The CDR3 spans 13 residues. The V end was cut by 3 bases, the J end by 4 bases, with 7 bases between. The CDR3: CASSFFTYNEQFF. CDR3 sequence (DNA): TGTGCCAGCAGTTTTTTCACTTACAATGAGCAGTTCTTC.

This clonotype has ten or more counts. CDR3: CASRRRNEQFF. The CDR3 coding sequence is TGTGCCAGTCGGCGAAGGAATGAGCAGTTCTTC. The chain recombines TRBV2 with TRBJ2-1, with D hard to call. V was pared by 9 bases and J by 7 bases, with 10 bases between. The CDR3 runs to 11 residues. Germline CDR1 is SNHLY and CDR2 is FYNNEI. Variable domain in full (rest from reference TRBV2 and TRBJ2-1): EPEVTQTPSHQVTQMGQEVILRCVPISNHLYFYWYRQILGQKVEFLVSFYNNEISEKSEIFDDQFSVERPDGSNFTLKIRSTKLEDSAMYFCASRRRNEQFFGPGTRLTVL.

The chain joins TRBV6-5 to TRBJ2-7, with 9 bases that match TRBD2. The junction had 5 bases not matched to a gene; V was cut back by 6 bases and J by 2 bases. In germline, CDR1 is MNHEY, CDR2 SVGAGI. The CDR3 runs 14 residues. CDR3 DNA: TGTGCCAGCAGAGTAGCGGGAGCCACCTACGAGCAGTACTTC. Translated, it gives CASRVAGATYEQYF.

At least ten counts were recorded for this clonotype. This may arise from a read error, as a much more abundant clone is one base away. The V gene is TRBV3-1, the J gene TRBJ2-5; 11 bases agree with TRBD2. Germline CDR1 reads LGHDT; CDR2 reads YNNKEL (reference sequence). Germline trimming cut 3 bases from V and 11 bases from J; bases unmatched to any gene: 11. This CDR3 region has 15 residues. In DNA form, the CDR3 reads TGTGCCAGCAGCCAGGGACTAGCGGAGGACAATGAGCAGTACTTC. This gives the protein CASSQGLAEDNEQYF.

This chain uses TRBV10-3 with TRBJ2-1, with 10 bases matching TRBD1. V shed 2 bases and J 7 bases; nucleotides not matched to a gene: 8. Germline V gene data show CDR1 as ENHRY and CDR2 as SYGVKD. The CDR3 covers 16 residues. In nucleotides, the CDR3 is TGTGCCATCAGTGAGAAATCGGGACAGGGGAAGAATGAGCAGTTCTTC. It codes for CAISEKSGQGKNEQFF.

This clonotype was detected only a few times. The chain recombines TRBV27 with TRBJ1-4, with a weak D call TRBD1 (5 bases). The CDR3 contains 14 residues. Per germline, CDR1 MNHEY and CDR2 SMNVEV (reference sequence). The V and J ends lost 5 bases and 6 bases respectively, with 13 bases between them. The CDR3 loop reads CASSLMGLDEKLFF. CDR3 DNA: TGTGCCAGCAGTCTAATGGGGCTCGATGAAAAACTGTTTTTT.

This chain joins TRBV6-6 and TRBJ2-7; 10 bases map to TRBD1. The CDR3 is made up of 15 amino acids. Germline loops: CDR1 MNHNY, CDR2 SVGAGI (reference sequence). J was trimmed by 5 bases and V by 0 bases; bases with no gene match: 4. CDR3 region: CASSYSRDRGHEQYF. Here the CDR3 DNA reads TGTGCCAGCAGTTACTCGAGGGACAGGGGTCACGAGCAGTACTTC.

There are a few counts of this clonotype. V usage is TRBV20-1 and J usage is TRBJ2-7; 9 positions agree with TRBD2. Germline values: CDR1 DFQATT, CDR2 SNEGSKA (reference sequence). The V gene end was trimmed by 8 bases and the J gene end by 4 bases; junction bases not matched to a gene: 9. CDR3 length equals 13 residues. The CDR3 bases are TGCAGTACCCTGGCGGGAGGGGTATACGAGCAGTACTTC. It specifies CSTLAGGVYEQYF.

This chain uses TRBV5-1 with TRBJ2-3, with TRBD2 matching over 10 bases. Trimming took 0 bases from V and 4 from J; bases not matched to a gene: 2. Germline CDR1 and CDR2: SGHRS and YFSETQ. The CDR3 is 15 amino acids. The CDR3 is CASSLAGTSADTQYF. The CDR3 DNA is TGCGCCAGCAGCTTGGCCGGGACTAGCGCAGATACGCAGTATTTT.

The chain recombines TRBV19 with TRBJ1-5; possible D gene TRBD1, 6 bases. Deletions cut 10 bases from V and 4 bases from J, with 14 bases between. Germline assignment: CDR1 LNHDA and CDR2 SQIVND (reference sequence). This CDR3 has 13 residues. Written as DNA, the CDR3 is TGTGCCACCTCCGCCCAGGGGAATCAGCCCCAGCATTTT. Translated: CATSAQGNQPQHF.

Only a few counts were recorded for this clonotype. This chain joins TRBV20-1 and TRBJ2-1; 9 bases fit TRBD1. The V and J ends lost 6 bases and 0 bases, in that order; junction bases with no gene match: 6. Germline CDR1 is DFQATT and CDR2 is SNEGSKA (reference sequence). This CDR3 is 15 amino acids long. CDR3 DNA sequence: TGCAGTGCGAGACAGGGGGAGAGCTCCTACAATGAGCAGTTCTTC. This gives the protein CSARQGESSYNEQFF.